This T cell receptor (beta chain) was recovered during a study of beta chain features in type 1 diabetes. Whole-study findings and limits: Relative to healthy donors, patients appeared to have naive, central memory and Treg TCRB repertoires that were more similar. In type 1 diabetes patients, VDJ junctions had fewer insertions; deletions at these junctions were more frequent. Type 1 diabetes patients had TCRB CDR3s that were shorter (moderately but significantly so) in all four CD4+ subsets.

Since all of the isolated RNA was reverse transcribed, expressed TCRB transcripts were what got sequenced. Sequencing used immunoSEQ multiplex PCR; TCRdb keeps in-frame clones, though not all of them. The sample carries hundreds of thousands of clones, under 15% recorded once. Purity (above 95%) was reached by all sorted populations. The V gene's germline CDR1 is GTSNPN and CDR2 SVGIG (reference sequence). CDR3 length: 13 amino acids. V lost 0 bases and J 4 bases, leaving 9 bases between the germline ends. In regard to this clone: Its antigen is undetermined.

This TCR derives from a man aged 18 to 29 with type 1 diabetes. The sequenced material came from naive CD4+ T cells from blood. This rearrangement joins TRBV30 to TRBJ1-2, with unresolved D. CDR3 sequence reads: CAWSVDVIYGYTF. The CDR3 coding sequence is TGTGCCTGGAGTGTTGACGTCATCTATGGCTACACCTTC.